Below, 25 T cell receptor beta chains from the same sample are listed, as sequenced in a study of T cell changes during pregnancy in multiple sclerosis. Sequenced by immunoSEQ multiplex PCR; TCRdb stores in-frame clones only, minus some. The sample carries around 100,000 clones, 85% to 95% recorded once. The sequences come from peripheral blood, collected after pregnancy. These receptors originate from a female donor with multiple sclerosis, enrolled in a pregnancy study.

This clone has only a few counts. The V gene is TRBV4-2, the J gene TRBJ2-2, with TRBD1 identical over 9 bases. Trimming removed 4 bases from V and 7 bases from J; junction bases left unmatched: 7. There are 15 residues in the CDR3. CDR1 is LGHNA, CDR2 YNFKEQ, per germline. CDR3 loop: CASSPSTGGDGELFF. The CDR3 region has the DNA TGTGCCAGCAGCCCCTCGACAGGGGGAGACGGGGAGCTGTTTTTT.

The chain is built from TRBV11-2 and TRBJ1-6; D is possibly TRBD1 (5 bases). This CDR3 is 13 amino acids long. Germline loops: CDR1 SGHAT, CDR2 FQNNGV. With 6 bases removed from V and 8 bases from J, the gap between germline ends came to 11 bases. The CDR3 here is CASSGARDSPLHF. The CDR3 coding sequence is TGTGCCAGCAGTGGGGCTAGGGATTCACCCCTCCACTTT.

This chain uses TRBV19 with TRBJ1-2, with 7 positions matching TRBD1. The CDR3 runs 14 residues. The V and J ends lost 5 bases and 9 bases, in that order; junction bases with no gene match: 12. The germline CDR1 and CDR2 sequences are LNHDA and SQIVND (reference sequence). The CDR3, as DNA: TGTGCCAGTAGTCCAGAAGGGGGCAAGATCAGCTACACCTTC. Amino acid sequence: CASSPEGGKISYTF. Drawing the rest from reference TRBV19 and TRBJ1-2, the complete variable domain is DGGITQSPKYLFRKEGQNVTLSCEQNLNHDAMYWYRQDPGQGLRLIYYSQIVNDFQKGDIAEGYSVSREKKESFPLTVTSAQKNPTAFYLCASSPEGGKISYTFGSGTRLTVV.

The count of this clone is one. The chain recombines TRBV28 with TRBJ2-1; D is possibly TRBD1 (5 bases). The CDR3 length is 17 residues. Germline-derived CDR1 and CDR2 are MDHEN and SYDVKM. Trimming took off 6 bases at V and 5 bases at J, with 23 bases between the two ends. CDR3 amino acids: CASRPSRWQGRNNEQFF. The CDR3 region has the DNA TGTGCCAGCAGGCCCAGCCGGTGGCAGGGAAGAAACAATGAGCAGTTCTTC.

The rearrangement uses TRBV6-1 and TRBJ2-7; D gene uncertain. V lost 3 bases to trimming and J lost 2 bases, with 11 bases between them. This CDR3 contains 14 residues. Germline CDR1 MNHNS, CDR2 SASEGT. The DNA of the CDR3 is TGTGCCAGCAGTGAGGGCCTCCTTACCTACGAGCAGTACTTC. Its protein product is CASSEGLLTYEQYF.

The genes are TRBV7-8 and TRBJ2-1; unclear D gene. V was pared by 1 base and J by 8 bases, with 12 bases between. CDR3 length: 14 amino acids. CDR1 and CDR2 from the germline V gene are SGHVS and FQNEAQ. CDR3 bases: TGTGCCAGCAGCTTAGGCAAGCAATCGGATGAGCAGTTCTTC. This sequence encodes CASSLGKQSDEQFF.

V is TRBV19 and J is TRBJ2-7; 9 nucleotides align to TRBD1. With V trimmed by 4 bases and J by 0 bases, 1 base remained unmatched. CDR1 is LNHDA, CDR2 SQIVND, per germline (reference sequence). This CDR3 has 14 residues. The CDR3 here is CASSRTGVSYEQYF. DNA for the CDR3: TGTGCCAGTAGTAGGACAGGGGTCTCCTACGAGCAGTACTTC.

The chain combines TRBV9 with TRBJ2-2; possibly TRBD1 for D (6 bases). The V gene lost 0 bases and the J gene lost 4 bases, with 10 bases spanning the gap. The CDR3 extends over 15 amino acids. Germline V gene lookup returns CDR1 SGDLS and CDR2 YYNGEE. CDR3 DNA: TGTGCCAGCAGCGTAGAAGGGGGTAGCACCGGGGAGCTGTTTTTT. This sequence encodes CASSVEGGSTGELFF.

CDR3: CASSYSASGGYNEQFF. CDR3 bases: TGTGCCAGCAGTTACTCTGCTAGCGGGGGTTACAATGAGCAGTTCTTC. This chain connects TRBV6-6 to TRBJ2-1; 10 bases map to TRBD2. The CDR3 sequence is 16 residues long. V shed 0 bases, J shed 4 bases, and the junction held 3 bases outside the gene matches. The germline V gene encodes CDR1 MNHNY and CDR2 SVGAGI (reference sequence).

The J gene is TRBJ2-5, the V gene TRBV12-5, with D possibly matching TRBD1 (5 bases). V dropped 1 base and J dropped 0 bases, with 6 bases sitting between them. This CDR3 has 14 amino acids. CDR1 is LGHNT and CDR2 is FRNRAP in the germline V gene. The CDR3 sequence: CASGLGQYQETQYF. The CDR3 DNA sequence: TGTGCTAGTGGTTTGGGACAGTACCAAGAGACCCAGTACTTC.

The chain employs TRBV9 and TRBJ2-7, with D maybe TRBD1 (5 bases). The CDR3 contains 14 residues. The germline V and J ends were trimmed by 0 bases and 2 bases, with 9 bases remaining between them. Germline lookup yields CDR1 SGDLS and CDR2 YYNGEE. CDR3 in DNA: TGTGCCAGCAGCGTAGGCTGGGGCACCTACGAGCAGTACTTC. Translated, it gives CASSVGWGTYEQYF.

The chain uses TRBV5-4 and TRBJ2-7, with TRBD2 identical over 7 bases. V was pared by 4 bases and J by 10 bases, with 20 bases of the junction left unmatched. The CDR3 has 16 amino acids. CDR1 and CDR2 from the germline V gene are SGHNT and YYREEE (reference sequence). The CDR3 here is CASSQPGGDTTTGQYF. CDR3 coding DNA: TGTGCCAGCAGCCAACCTGGGGGGGATACCACTACAGGACAGTACTTC.

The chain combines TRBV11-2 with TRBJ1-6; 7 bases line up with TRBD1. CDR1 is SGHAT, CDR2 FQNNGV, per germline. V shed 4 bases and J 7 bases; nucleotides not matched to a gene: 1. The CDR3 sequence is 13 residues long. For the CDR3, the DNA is TGTGCCAGCAGCTCGGGACAGAATTCACCCCTCCACTTT. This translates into CASSSGQNSPLHF.

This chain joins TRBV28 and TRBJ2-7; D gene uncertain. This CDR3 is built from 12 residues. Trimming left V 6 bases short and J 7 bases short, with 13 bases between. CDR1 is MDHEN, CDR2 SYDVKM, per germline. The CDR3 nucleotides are TGTGCCAGCAGGTTTAAGTTAGAAGAGCAGTACTTC. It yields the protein CASRFKLEEQYF.

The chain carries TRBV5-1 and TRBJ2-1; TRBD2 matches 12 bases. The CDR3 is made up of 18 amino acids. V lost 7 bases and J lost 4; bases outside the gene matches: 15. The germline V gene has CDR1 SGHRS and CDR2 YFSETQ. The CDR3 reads CASSDRVLGLAGYNEQFF. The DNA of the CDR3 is TGCGCCAGCTCTGACAGGGTTCTGGGACTAGCGGGTTACAATGAGCAGTTCTTC.

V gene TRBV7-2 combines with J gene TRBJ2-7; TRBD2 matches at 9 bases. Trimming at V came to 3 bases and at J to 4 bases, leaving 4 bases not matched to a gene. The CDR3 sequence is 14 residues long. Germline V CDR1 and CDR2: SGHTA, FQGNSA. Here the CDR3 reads CASSFSGGLYEQYF. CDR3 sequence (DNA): TGTGCCAGCAGCTTTAGCGGGGGCCTATACGAGCAGTACTTC. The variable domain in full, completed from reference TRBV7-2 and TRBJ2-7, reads GAGVSQSPSNKVTEKGKDVELRCDPISGHTALYWYRQSLGQGLEFLIYFQGNSAPDKSGLPSDRFSAERTGGSVSTLTIQRTQQEDSAVYLCASSFSGGLYEQYFGPGTRLTVT.

The CDR3 coding sequence is TGTGCCAGCAGTTTATCCGGACAGTCTGGGGACTATGGCTACACCTTC. Protein product: CASSLSGQSGDYGYTF. The chain recombines TRBV27 with TRBJ1-2, with D maybe TRBD1 (6 bases). CDR1 is MNHEY, CDR2 SMNVEV, per germline (reference sequence). The CDR3 covers 16 residues. The ends were cut back, 0 bases at V and 3 bases at J, with 14 bases in the middle.

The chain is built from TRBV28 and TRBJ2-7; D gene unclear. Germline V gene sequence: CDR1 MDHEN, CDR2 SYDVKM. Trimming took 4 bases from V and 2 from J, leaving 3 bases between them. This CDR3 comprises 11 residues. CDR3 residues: CASSSAYEQYF. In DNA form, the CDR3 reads TGTGCCAGCAGTTCGGCCTACGAGCAGTACTTC.

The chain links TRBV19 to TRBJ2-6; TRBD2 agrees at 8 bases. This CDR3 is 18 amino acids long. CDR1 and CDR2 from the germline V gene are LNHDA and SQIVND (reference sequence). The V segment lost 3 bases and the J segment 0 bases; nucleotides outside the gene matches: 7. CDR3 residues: CASSILRGARSGANVLTF. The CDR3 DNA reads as TGTGCCAGTAGTATTTTGCGGGGGGCCCGCTCTGGGGCCAACGTCCTGACTTTC. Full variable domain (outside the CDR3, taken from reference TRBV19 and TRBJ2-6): DGGITQSPKYLFRKEGQNVTLSCEQNLNHDAMYWYRQDPGQGLRLIYYSQIVNDFQKGDIAEGYSVSREKKESFPLTVTSAQKNPTAFYLCASSILRGARSGANVLTFGAGSRLTVL.

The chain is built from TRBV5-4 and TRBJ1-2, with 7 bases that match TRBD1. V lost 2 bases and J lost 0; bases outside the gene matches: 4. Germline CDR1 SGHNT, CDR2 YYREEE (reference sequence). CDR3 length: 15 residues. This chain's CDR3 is CASSFPGTANYGYTF. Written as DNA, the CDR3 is TGTGCCAGCAGCTTCCCCGGGACAGCTAACTATGGCTACACCTTC.

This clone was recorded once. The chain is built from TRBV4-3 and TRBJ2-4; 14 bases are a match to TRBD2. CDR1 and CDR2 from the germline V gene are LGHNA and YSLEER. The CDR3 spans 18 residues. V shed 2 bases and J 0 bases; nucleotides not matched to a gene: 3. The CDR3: CASSQSTSGGVAKNIQYF. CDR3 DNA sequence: TGCGCCAGCAGCCAATCGACTAGCGGGGGGGTAGCCAAAAACATTCAGTACTTC.

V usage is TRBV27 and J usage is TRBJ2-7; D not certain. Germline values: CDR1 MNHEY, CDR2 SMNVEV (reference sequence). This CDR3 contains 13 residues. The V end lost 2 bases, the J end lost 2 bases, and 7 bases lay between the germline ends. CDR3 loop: CASSLDGAYEQYF. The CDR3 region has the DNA TGTGCCAGCAGTTTAGACGGAGCCTACGAGCAGTACTTC.

Here the CDR3 DNA reads TGTGCCAGTAACTCCGGGGAGGGTAAGACCCAGTACTTC. Its protein is CASNSGEGKTQYF. This chain links TRBV19 with TRBJ2-5, with 7 bases fitting TRBD2. This CDR3 spans 13 amino acids. Trimming took 7 bases from V and 6 from J; bases not matched to a gene: 8. The germline gives CDR1 LNHDA, CDR2 SQIVND (reference sequence).

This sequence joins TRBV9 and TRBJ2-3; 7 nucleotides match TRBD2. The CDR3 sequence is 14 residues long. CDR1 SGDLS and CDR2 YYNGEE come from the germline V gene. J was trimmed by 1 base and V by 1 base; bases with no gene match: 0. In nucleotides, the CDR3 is TGTGCCAGCAGCGTAACTAGCGGCACAGATACGCAGTATTTT. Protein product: CASSVTSGTDTQYF. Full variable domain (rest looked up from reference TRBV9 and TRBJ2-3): DSGVTQTPKHLITATGQRVTLRCSPRSGDLSVYWYQQSLDQGLQFLIQYYNGEERAKGNILERFSAQQFPDLHSELNLSSLELGDSALYFCASSVTSGTDTQYFGPGTRLTVL.

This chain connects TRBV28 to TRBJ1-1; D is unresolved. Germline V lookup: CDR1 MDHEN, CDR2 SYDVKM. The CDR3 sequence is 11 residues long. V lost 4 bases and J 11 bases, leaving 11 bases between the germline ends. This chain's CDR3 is CASSSRDKAFF. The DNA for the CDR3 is TGTGCCAGCAGTTCGCGAGACAAGGCTTTCTTT.